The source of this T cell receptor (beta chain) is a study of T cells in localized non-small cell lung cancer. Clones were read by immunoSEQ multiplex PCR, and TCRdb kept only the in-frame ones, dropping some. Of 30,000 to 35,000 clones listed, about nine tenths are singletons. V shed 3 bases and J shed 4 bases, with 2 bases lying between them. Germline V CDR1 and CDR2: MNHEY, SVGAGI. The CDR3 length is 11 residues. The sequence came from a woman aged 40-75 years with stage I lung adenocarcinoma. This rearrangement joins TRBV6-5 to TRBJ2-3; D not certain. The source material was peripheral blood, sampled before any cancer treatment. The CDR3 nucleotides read TGTGCCAGCAGTTATGCAGATACGCAGTATTTT. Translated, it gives CASSYADTQYF.